The 11 T cell receptor beta chains reported below all come from one sample, sequenced in a study of shared clonotypes between healthy human individuals. Produced via immunoSEQ multiplex PCR; TCRdb's table is partial and in-frame only. The table has about 600,000 clones, roughly 79% seen once. The specimen sequenced was PBMCs. These TCRs come from a woman in her 40s in good health. Some clones in this sample may be carry-over from other donors' samples.

The CDR3 sequence: CASSGLQGTGELFF. Here the CDR3 DNA reads TGTGCCAGCAGCGGCTTACAGGGTACCGGGGAGCTGTTTTTT. J is TRBJ2-2 and V is TRBV25-1; a possible D gene is TRBD1 (6 bases). This CDR3 is 14 amino acids long. V dropped 6 bases and J dropped 5 bases, with 13 bases sitting between them. Germline V gene lookup returns CDR1 MGHDK and CDR2 SYGVNS.

The V call is TRBV28, the J call TRBJ2-2; no clear D gene. CDR3 size: 12 residues. Germline CDR1 reads MDHEN; CDR2 reads SYDVKM. V gave up 8 bases and J gave up 7 bases, with 11 bases separating them. In DNA form, the CDR3 reads TGTGCCAGCCCATCCCCGAACGGGGAGCTGTTTTTT. This codes for CASPSPNGELFF. The full variable domain, its missing parts supplied by reference TRBV28 and TRBJ2-2, is DVKVTQSSRYLVKRTGEKVFLECVQDMDHENMFWYRQDPGLGLRLIYFSYDVKMKEKGDIPEGYSVSREKKERFSLILESASTNQTSMYLCASPSPNGELFFGEGSRLTVL.

This clone has only one observation. Written as DNA, the CDR3 is TGTGCCAGCAGCCTCCGACGGGGTAACTATGGCTACACCTTC. Its protein product is CASSLRRGNYGYTF. The chain links TRBV2 to TRBJ1-2; D call uncertain. The V and J ends lost 6 bases and 1 base respectively, with 12 bases between them. Germline V gene data show CDR1 as SNHLY and CDR2 as FYNNEI. The CDR3 extends over 14 amino acids.

This rearrangement joins TRBV28 to TRBJ2-7; D possibly uses TRBD1 or TRBD2 (5 bases each). This CDR3 has 13 amino acids. The germline gives CDR1 MDHEN, CDR2 SYDVKM. V gave up 4 bases and J gave up 5 bases, with 12 bases separating them. CDR3 residues: CASSWQGRNEQYF. The CDR3 nucleotides are TGTGCCAGCAGTTGGCAGGGACGAAACGAGCAGTACTTC. Together with reference TRBV28 and TRBJ2-7, the CDR3 gives the full variable domain: DVKVTQSSRYLVKRTGEKVFLECVQDMDHENMFWYRQDPGLGLRLIYFSYDVKMKEKGDIPEGYSVSREKKERFSLILESASTNQTSMYLCASSWQGRNEQYFGPGTRLTVT.

The chain recombines TRBV30 with TRBJ1-1; D is ambiguous. The V gene lost 3 bases and the J gene lost 11 bases, with 10 bases spanning the gap. The CDR3 is 10 residues long. Germline V gives CDR1 GTSNPN, CDR2 SVGIG (reference sequence). CDR3 DNA sequence: TGTGCCTGGAGCCCCGAAACCGCTTTCTTT. This codes for CAWSPETAFF.

This clone showed up just once. V gene TRBV5-1 combines with J gene TRBJ2-1; D is perhaps TRBD2 (6 bases). The length of the CDR3 is 17 residues. V dropped 3 bases and J dropped 4 bases, with 20 bases sitting between them. CDR1 and CDR2 (germline): SGHRS, YFSETQ. CDR3 amino acids: CASSSGASENLYNEQFF. The CDR3 DNA sequence: TGCGCCAGCAGCTCCGGGGCTAGCGAAAATCTTTACAATGAGCAGTTCTTC.

The chain combines TRBV7-3 with TRBJ2-5; 7 bases are a match to TRBD1. V lost 5 bases, J lost 5 bases, and 8 bases stayed unmatched. This CDR3 has 14 amino acids. Germline loops: CDR1 SGHTA, CDR2 FQGTGA. The CDR3 DNA reads as TGTGCCAGCAGCGGCGGACAGGTTGGGGAGACCCAGTACTTC. Translation gives CASSGGQVGETQYF.

The V gene is TRBV28, the J gene TRBJ2-7, with D possibly being TRBD1 (6 bases). V gave up 6 bases and J gave up 5 bases, with 17 bases separating them. This CDR3 is built from 14 residues. From germline, CDR1 is MDHEN and CDR2 SYDVKM. The CDR3 sequence: CASSLPGTSHEQYF. The CDR3 nucleotides are TGTGCCAGCAGCCTCCCCGGGACAAGCCACGAGCAGTACTTC.

This clone occurred once. The chain joins TRBV7-9 to TRBJ2-2; either TRBD1 or TRBD2 may fit D (6 bases each). CDR1 SEHNR and CDR2 FQNEAQ come from the germline V gene (reference sequence). The ends were cut back, 2 bases at V and 0 bases at J, with 10 bases in the middle. This CDR3 has 16 residues. The CDR3: CASSLQGTANTGELFF. The DNA for the CDR3 is TGTGCCAGCAGCTTACAGGGGACTGCGAACACCGGGGAGCTGTTTTTT.

The V and J genes are TRBV19 and TRBJ1-5; weak D call: TRBD1 (5 bases). Germline loops: CDR1 LNHDA, CDR2 SQIVND (reference sequence). Trimming took 1 base from V and 5 from J, leaving 18 bases between them. The CDR3 is made up of 17 amino acids. The CDR3 DNA is TGTGCCAGTAGTATAGTACCAGGGATGGTGGGAGATCAGCCCCAGCATTTT. Translated, it gives CASSIVPGMVGDQPQHF.

This clone was recorded once. The gene calls are TRBV5-4 and TRBJ2-2; D call uncertain. Germline loops: CDR1 SGHNT, CDR2 YYREEE (reference sequence). V dropped 7 bases and J dropped 4 bases, with 17 bases sitting between them. The CDR3 has 15 residues. CDR3 amino acids: CASRARDGRTGELFF. CDR3 nucleotides: TGTGCCAGCCGAGCACGAGATGGGCGCACCGGGGAGCTGTTTTTT. The full variable domain, with the rest looked up from reference TRBV5-4 and TRBJ2-2, is ETGVTQSPTHLIKTRGQQVTLRCSSQSGHNTVSWYQQALGQGPQFIFQYYREEENGRGNFPPRFSGLQFPNYSSELNVNALELDDSALYLCASRARDGRTGELFFGEGSRLTVL.